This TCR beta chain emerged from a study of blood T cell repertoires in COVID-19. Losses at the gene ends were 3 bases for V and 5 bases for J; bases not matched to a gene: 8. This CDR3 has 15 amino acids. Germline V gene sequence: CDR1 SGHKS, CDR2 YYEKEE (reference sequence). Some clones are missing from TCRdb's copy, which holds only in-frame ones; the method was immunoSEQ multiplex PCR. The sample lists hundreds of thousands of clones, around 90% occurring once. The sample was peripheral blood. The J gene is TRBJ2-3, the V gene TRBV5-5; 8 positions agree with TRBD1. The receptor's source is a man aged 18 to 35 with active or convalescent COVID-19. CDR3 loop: CASSSSGTGQDTQYF. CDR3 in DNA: TGTGCCAGCAGCTCATCCGGGACAGGTCAAGATACGCAGTATTTT. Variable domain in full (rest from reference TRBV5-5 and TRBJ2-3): DAGVTQSPTHLIKTRGQQVTLRCSPISGHKSVSWYQQVLGQGPQFIFQYYEKEERGRGNFPDRFSARQFPNYSSELNVNALLLGDSALYLCASSSSGTGQDTQYFGPGTRLTVL.